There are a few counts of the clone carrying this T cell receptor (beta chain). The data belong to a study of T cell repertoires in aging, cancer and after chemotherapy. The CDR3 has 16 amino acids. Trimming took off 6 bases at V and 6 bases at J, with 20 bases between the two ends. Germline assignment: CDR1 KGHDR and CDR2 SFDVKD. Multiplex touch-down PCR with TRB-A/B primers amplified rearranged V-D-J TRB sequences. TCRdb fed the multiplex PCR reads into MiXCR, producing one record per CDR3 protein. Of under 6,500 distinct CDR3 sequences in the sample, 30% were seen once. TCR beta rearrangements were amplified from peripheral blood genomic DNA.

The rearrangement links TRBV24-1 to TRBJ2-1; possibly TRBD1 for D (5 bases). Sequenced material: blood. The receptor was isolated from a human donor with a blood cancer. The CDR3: CATSPVSDSTGNEQFF. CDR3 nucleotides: TGTGCCACCAGTCCCGTATCAGACAGCACGGGCAATGAGCAGTTCTTC.